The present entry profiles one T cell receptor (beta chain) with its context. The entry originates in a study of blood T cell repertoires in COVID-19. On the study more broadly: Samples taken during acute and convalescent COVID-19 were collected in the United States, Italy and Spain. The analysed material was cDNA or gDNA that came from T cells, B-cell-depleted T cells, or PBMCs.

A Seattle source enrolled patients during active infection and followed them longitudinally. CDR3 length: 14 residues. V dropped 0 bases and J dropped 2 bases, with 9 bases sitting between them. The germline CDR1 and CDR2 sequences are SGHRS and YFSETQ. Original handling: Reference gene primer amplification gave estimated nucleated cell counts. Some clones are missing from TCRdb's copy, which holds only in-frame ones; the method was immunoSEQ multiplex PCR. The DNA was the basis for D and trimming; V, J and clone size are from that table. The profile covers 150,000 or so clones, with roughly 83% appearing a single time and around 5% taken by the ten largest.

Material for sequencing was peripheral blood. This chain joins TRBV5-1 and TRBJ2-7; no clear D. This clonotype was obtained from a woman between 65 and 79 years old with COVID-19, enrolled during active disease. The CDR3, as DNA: TGCGCCAGCAGCTTGGGACTGAACGCCTACGAGCAGTACTTC. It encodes CASSLGLNAYEQYF.